This T cell receptor beta chain was captured by sequencing in a study of control samples from healthy donors and cancer patients. The germline CDR1 and CDR2 sequences are SGHRS and YFSETQ. The CDR3 is 13 amino acids. V was trimmed by 4 bases and J by 3 bases, leaving 8 bases between them. To note about this clone: Other DNA sequences from this sample encode an identical CDR3 as well.

Some clones are missing from TCRdb's copy, which holds only in-frame ones; the method was immunoSEQ multiplex PCR. Among about 130,000 clones listed, 85% to 95% were seen once. This sequence was found in an older man with head and neck cancer. The chain employs TRBV5-1 and TRBJ2-1; either TRBD1 or TRBD2 may supply D (6 bases each). What was sequenced was PBMCs. The CDR3 reads CASSGGLYNEQFF. The CDR3 nucleotides are TGCGCCAGCAGCGGGGGGCTCTACAATGAGCAGTTCTTC.